The T cell receptor (beta chain) described here comes from a study of cytomegalovirus exposure and HLA in healthy donors. Study as a whole: Earlier work reported around 110 million unique TCR beta sequences from 150 million to 200 million T cells.

Study conclusions and caveats: The investigators catalogued 150 to 200 TCR beta chains as cytomegalovirus-associated. When analyzed later, a missense DCLRE1C variant was found to be linked to TCR beta V- and J-gene trimming.

PCR primers comprised 60 Vbeta and 13 Jbeta primers. The method was immunoSEQ multiplex PCR; TCRdb's version includes in-frame clones alone and lacks a portion of them. The data contain about 120,000 clones, about four fifths of them seen just once; the ten biggest clones take up roughly 1.5%. In the case of this clone: No antigen is known for it.

V lost 5 bases, J lost 4 bases, and 14 bases lay in between. CDR3 size: 15 residues. The germline CDR1 and CDR2 sequences are SGHNT and YENEEA. Sequencing was carried out using PBMCs. The chain employs TRBV11-3 and TRBJ2-2; D is possibly TRBD1 (5 bases). This receptor was identified in a woman aged 18-29 years in good health and CMV-seronegative. The CDR3 here is CASSHQTESTGELFF. Written as DNA, the CDR3 is TGTGCCAGCAGCCACCAGACAGAATCCACCGGGGAGCTGTTTTTT.